Below, one T cell receptor beta chain is given with its context. No antigen is known for it. It has no much larger one-base neighbor in the sample; base qualities were not kept. Trimming takes 4 bases off V and 6 bases off J; junction bases not matched to a gene: 12. Taken from cysteine to phenylalanine, the CDR3 has 16 residues. CDR3 DNA is the only sequence kept; it has 48 bases, read in frame from the first base. Per the germline V gene, SGHDT is the CDR1 and YYEEEE is the CDR2. The sample belongs to a study of shared clonotypes between healthy human individuals (dated by TCRdb to about 2020). With respect to the entire study: Two women and three men aged 18 to 49 years were included in the cohort. For each donor, CD4 naive and CD4 memory were each given three plates, CD8 naive was given two plates, and CD8 memory was given one plate. To estimate repertoire size and how much clonotypes are shared between individuals, the study performed deep sequencing of blood TCR repertoires from a few healthy adults. Per donor, leukapheresis produced somewhere between about 0.85 and 8.9 billion PBMCs. To increase sequencing depth and limit assay-specific biases, TCR repertoire library preparation and sequencing were carried out by different laboratories using diverse techniques. Here is what the overall study found, with its caveats: Only blood was sampled, and tissue TCR repertoires likely differ from those in blood. Naive subsets generally had larger estimated clonotype richness than memory subsets did. Across four donors, roughly 5.1% of naive CD4, roughly 3.3% of naive CD8, approximately 2.5% of memory CD4, and 0.4% of memory CD8 clonotypes were shared. Clonotypes shared by all four sorted-subset donors showed higher generation probabilities than non-shared clonotypes. The small number of donors limited the genetic and exposure-history diversity represented. Pairwise subsampling led to the expectation that sequencing depth would affect the degree of clonotype sharing among donors. Rarefaction of sorted-subset datasets indicated incomplete sequencing despite the large sequencing depth.

The donors were healthy, HIV-negative adults with no recently reported acute infections or vaccinations. Only Caucasian adults living in Nashville, Tennessee, USA were represented among the donors. CD4+ T cells were enriched by magnetic negative selection, after which naive cells were positively selected on CD45RA and the negative fraction was taken as the memory subset. Blood was collected by leukapheresis, and PBMCs were isolated by Ficoll-Histopaque density gradient centrifugation and then cryopreserved in liquid nitrogen vapor phase. Purity and quantity of every magnetically sorted T cell population were checked by analytical flow cytometry. From each sorted fraction, genomic DNA was isolated and quantified by UV absorbance on a Nanodrop 2000c. TCR CDR3 regions were amplified from genomic DNA by multiplex PCR using the deep immunoSEQ assay. Extracted genomic DNA from each cell subset was spread evenly across all wells of several immunoSEQ 96-well plates, with each plate serving as a replicate. For sorted subsets, about 0.2 ug genomic DNA, equal to 30,000 to 35,000 T cell genomes, was loaded into each replicate PCR. The purified libraries were quantified using a Qubit 3.0 fluorometer, sized with a Bioanalyzer 2100, and then quantified again using the KAPA Library Quantification kit. Every immunoSEQ 96-well plate was sequenced on a separate single-read 150-cycle Illumina NextSeq 550 flow cell. On the authors' methods: Because the immunoSEQ output included only junctional sequences and no quality scores, the filtering could not be the same as the filtering used for full-length reads. Sequences were annotated with PyIR, a Python wrapper for IgBLAST v1.9, and V/J genes and CDR3 were assigned using IMGT germline references. Reads with weak V/J assignments (E-value above 1e-6), missing CDR3, stop codons, out-of-frame junctions, or ambiguous translated residues were removed. V3J clonotypes were defined as sequences sharing an identical inferred V gene, J gene, and CDR3 amino acid sequence. The percentage overlap between two repertoires was calculated by dividing the number of shared unique clonotypes by the size of the smaller repertoire. Richness of each repertoire was evaluated using RTK rarefaction, the Chao1 estimator, and Recon v2.1 estimates of unobserved clonotypes. Generation probabilities for all TCRbeta clonotypes obtained by the gDNA method from four donors were computed using OLGA. This is the immuneACCESS table as TCRdb keeps it, with only in-frame sequences that have V and J called. A part of the clones is gone; compared with another copy, unresolved V genes explain less than half, and the rest is unexplained. From that table come the V and J calls and clone size; the DNA was used to work out D and trimming. The table for this sample lists 2,500,000 or so clones; more than 90% of them were counted only once. The top ten clones comprise roughly 0.13% of the sample.

The rearrangement combines TRBV5-6 with TRBJ2-1, and TRBD2 aligns with 8 junction nucleotides. The TCR sequence derives from a man aged 18 to 30 in good health. Sequenced input: naive CD4+ T cells sorted from blood. This specimen's cell subset or site label, interpreted: CD45RA+ positively selected. The CDR3 has the sequence CASSKTFLLAGNEQFF. The nucleotide sequence is given as TGTGCCAGCAGCAAAACTTTTCTTCTAGCGGGCAATGAGCAGTTCTTC.